Listed below are T cell receptor beta chains from one sample, sequenced in a study of shared clonotypes between healthy human individuals. Only in-frame clones appear in the TCRdb table, and some are missing; sequencing was by immunoSEQ multiplex PCR. The sample lists 600,000 or so clones, approximately 95% seen once, with approximately 0.12% in the top ten. Sequenced sample: naive CD8+ T cells sorted from blood. These receptors were taken from a woman aged 25 to 39 in good health. Each CDR3 is given with its conserved first and last residue. D genes are given only for firm matches. Size is omitted from some rows. Given values are once, few, many or a class for expanded clones.

j_call,v_call,clone_size,d_call,cdr3_aa,cdr3_nt
TRBJ2-7,TRBV18,few,-,CASSPGSYEQYF,TGTGCCAGCTCACCGGGGAGCTACGAGCAGTACTTC
TRBJ2-7,TRBV2,-,TRBD1,CASSPGQRETYEQYF,TGTGCCAGCAGCCCGGGACAGCGCGAGACCTACGAGCAGTACTTC
TRBJ1-2,TRBV15,-,-,CATSRDRGHSHNGYTF,TGTGCCACCAGCAGAGATCGGGGACACAGCCATAATGGCTACACCTTC
TRBJ2-7,TRBV9,-,-,CASSVGGAPTEQYF,TGTGCCAGCAGCGTAGGCGGGGCACCTACCGAGCAGTACTTC
TRBJ2-7,TRBV27,-,-,CASSLSETTYEQYF,TGTGCCAGCAGTTTATCGGAGACAACCTACGAGCAGTACTTC
TRBJ1-5,TRBV27,-,-,CASSLLPGRGNQPQHF,TGTGCCAGCAGTTTATTACCCGGGAGGGGCAATCAGCCCCAGCATTTT
TRBJ1-1,TRBV13,-,-,CASSLRQPNTEAFF,TGTGCCAGCAGCTTAAGACAGCCGAACACTGAAGCTTTCTTT
TRBJ2-5,TRBV2,-,-,CASGGYQETQYF,TGTGCCAGTGGGGGGTACCAAGAGACCCAGTACTTC
TRBJ2-7,TRBV20-1,-,-,CSAAPTFEQHF,TGCAGTGCTGCTCCAACCTTCGAGCAGCACTTC
TRBJ2-7,TRBV4-1,-,-,CASSPGHFSSYEQYF,TGCGCCAGCAGTCCGGGACACTTTAGCTCCTACGAGCAGTACTTC
TRBJ2-7,TRBV19,-,TRBD2,CASSSHLAGLLDEQYF,TGTGCCAGTAGTAGCCACCTAGCGGGGCTCCTAGACGAGCAGTACTTC
TRBJ2-7,TRBV28,-,-,CASSFQGGSYEQYF,TGTGCCAGCAGTTTTCAGGGGGGCTCCTACGAGCAGTACTTC
TRBJ2-7,TRBV5-4,-,-,CASHSSGEQYF,TGTGCCAGCCACTCTTCGGGAGAGCAGTACTTC
TRBJ1-6,TRBV6-5,-,-,CASSYPRSGAPLHF,TGTGCCAGCAGTTACCCCAGGTCCGGAGCACCCCTCCACTTT
TRBJ2-7,TRBV13,-,TRBD1,CASSSPGQTYEQYF,TGTGCCAGCAGTTCTCCGGGACAGACCTACGAGCAGTACTTC
TRBJ1-5,TRBV28,few,TRBD1,CASSPRQGRQPQHF,TGTGCCAGCAGTCCACGACAGGGGAGGCAGCCCCAGCATTTT
TRBJ2-3,TRBV10-3,-,-,CACGRQDTQYF,TGTGCCTGCGGGCGACAAGATACGCAGTATTTT
TRBJ2-7,TRBV6-6,-,-,CASSYQDARPSYEQYF,TGTGCCAGCAGTTACCAGGATGCCCGGCCCTCCTACGAGCAGTACTTC
TRBJ1-4,TRBV6-5,-,TRBD1,CASSYSGQGVEEKLFF,TGTGCCAGCAGTTACTCAGGACAGGGTGTTGAAGAAAAACTGTTTTTT
TRBJ1-2,TRBV2,-,TRBD1,CAGGTVNYGYTF,TGTGCCGGCGGGACAGTTAACTATGGCTACACCTTC
TRBJ1-2,TRBV5-6,-,TRBD1,CASSLEGAENNYGYTF,TGTGCCAGCAGCTTGGAGGGGGCGGAAAATAACTATGGCTACACCTTC
TRBJ1-1,TRBV10-3,-,-,CAIMGGAGMNTEAFF,TGTGCCATAATGGGGGGGGCCGGAATGAACACTGAAGCTTTCTTT
TRBJ2-7,TRBV7-7,-,-,CASSFRLNYEQYF,TGTGCCAGCAGCTTTCGACTGAACTACGAGCAGTACTTC
TRBJ2-7,TRBV5-1,-,-,CASSLLPVF,TGCGCCAGCAGCTTGTTACCCGTTTTC
TRBJ1-1,TRBV20-1,-,-,CSASQKGEAFF,TGCAGTGCTAGTCAAAAAGGTGAAGCTTTCTTT
TRBJ2-7,TRBV27,-,TRBD2,CASRLAGGPQEQYF,TGTGCCAGCAGACTAGCGGGAGGGCCGCAGGAGCAGTACTTC